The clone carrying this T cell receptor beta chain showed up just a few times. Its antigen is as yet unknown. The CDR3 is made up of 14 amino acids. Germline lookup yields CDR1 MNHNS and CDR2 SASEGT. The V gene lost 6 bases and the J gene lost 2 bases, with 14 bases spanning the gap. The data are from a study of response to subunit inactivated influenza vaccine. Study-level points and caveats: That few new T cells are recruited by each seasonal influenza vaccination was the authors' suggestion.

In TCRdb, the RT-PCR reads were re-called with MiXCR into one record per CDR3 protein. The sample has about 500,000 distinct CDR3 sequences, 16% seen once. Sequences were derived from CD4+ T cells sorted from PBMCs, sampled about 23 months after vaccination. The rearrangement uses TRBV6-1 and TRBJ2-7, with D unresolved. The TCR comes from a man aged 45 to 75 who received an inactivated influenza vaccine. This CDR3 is CASSIRSLTYEQYF. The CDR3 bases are TGTGCCAGCAGCATCCGCAGTCTAACCTACGAGCAGTACTTC.